Listed below are T cell receptor beta chains from one sample, sequenced in a study of blood T cells in healthy people across ages. TCRdb recomputed calls from the 5' RACE reads with MiXCR, one row per CDR3 protein. The sample lists some 560,000 distinct CDR3 sequences, about 29% seen once, with over 3.5% in the top ten. These data were also filed under a second study, of T cells of mothers and their children.

Source material: blood. These receptor sequences come from a boy under 10 years old in good health. The CDR3 runs from the conserved cysteine through the conserved F or W. D genes are given only for firm matches. For some rows the clone size is stated as once, few or many, or as a class when expanded; others skip it.

J gene: TRBJ2-3; clone size: many; D gene: TRBD2; V gene: TRBV5-1; CDR3 DNA: TGCGCCAGCAGCTTGACTAGCGGCACAGATACGCAGTATTTT; CDR3 protein: CASSLTSGTDTQYF
J gene: TRBJ2-5; clone size: .; D gene: TRBD2; V gene: TRBV5-4; CDR3 DNA: TGTGCCAGCAGCTTGGTAGCGGGGGAAGACCAAGAGACCCAGTACTTC; CDR3 protein: CASSLVAGEDQETQYF
J gene: TRBJ2-7; clone size: .; D gene: TRBD2; V gene: TRBV20-1; CDR3 DNA: TGCAGTGCTAGAGACCGAACCGGGACTAGCCCCATCGAGCAGTACTTC; CDR3 protein: CSARDRTGTSPIEQYF
J gene: TRBJ2-5; clone size: .; D gene: .; V gene: TRBV4-1; CDR3 DNA: TGCGCCAGCAGCCAAAGGCGAGAGGCGGGGGCCCCTGGAACCCAGTACTTC; CDR3 protein: CASSQRREAGAPGTQYF
J gene: TRBJ2-1; clone size: few; D gene: .; V gene: TRBV6-5; CDR3 DNA: TGTGCCAGCAGTCTACAGGGGGCGGGAGGGCCTTACAATGAGCAGTTCTTC; CDR3 protein: CASSLQGAGGPYNEQFF
J gene: TRBJ2-1; clone size: .; D gene: .; V gene: TRBV6-6; CDR3 DNA: TGTGCCAGCAGTGAGCCGGGCCATGGGGATGAGCAGTTCTTC; CDR3 protein: CASSEPGHGDEQFF
J gene: TRBJ2-3; clone size: .; D gene: TRBD1; V gene: TRBV3-1; CDR3 DNA: TGTGCCAGCAGCCTACGACAGGGACCAGATGCGCAGTATTTT; CDR3 protein: CASSLRQGPDAQYF
J gene: TRBJ1-3; clone size: .; D gene: .; V gene: TRBV7-2; CDR3 DNA: TGTGCCAGCAGCTTACAGGGTTTCTTCTCTGGAAACACCATATATTTT; CDR3 protein: CASSLQGFFSGNTIYF
J gene: TRBJ2-7; clone size: few; D gene: .; V gene: TRBV9; CDR3 DNA: TGTGCCAGCAGCGTAGCTCCGGGAAGAGGGTACGAGCAGTACTTC; CDR3 protein: CASSVAPGRGYEQYF
J gene: TRBJ2-7; clone size: few; D gene: .; V gene: TRBV9; CDR3 DNA: TGTGCCAGCAGCGTAGAGGGAGGGGGGAGAGAGCAGTACTTC; CDR3 protein: CASSVEGGGREQYF
J gene: TRBJ1-2; clone size: few; D gene: .; V gene: TRBV20-1; CDR3 DNA: TGCAGTGCCCGACGGGGGGAGTCACTCCGTGGCTACACCTTC; CDR3 protein: CSARRGESLRGYTF
J gene: TRBJ2-5; clone size: few; D gene: .; V gene: TRBV15; CDR3 DNA: TGTGCCACCAGCAGAGAGGTCTGGGGTAGTCAAGAGACCCAGTACTTC; CDR3 protein: CATSREVWGSQETQYF
J gene: TRBJ2-1; clone size: .; D gene: .; V gene: TRBV27; CDR3 DNA: TGTGCCAGCAGTCGGGACGTGAGCTCCTACAATGAGCAGTTCTTC; CDR3 protein: CASSRDVSSYNEQFF
J gene: TRBJ1-3; clone size: few; D gene: .; V gene: TRBV12-3/TRBV12-4; CDR3 DNA: TGTGCCAGCAGTTTTGGGCCAAATGGAAACACCATATATTTT; CDR3 protein: CASSFGPNGNTIYF
J gene: TRBJ1-6; clone size: few; D gene: .; V gene: TRBV14; CDR3 DNA: TGTGCCAGCAGCCAAGCGAGGGGCTCCTATAATTCACCCCTCCACTTT; CDR3 protein: CASSQARGSYNSPLHF
J gene: TRBJ1-4; clone size: .; D gene: .; V gene: TRBV10-3; CDR3 DNA: TGTGCCATCAGTGAGAGAGCGGGGGCTAATGAAAAACTGTTTTTT; CDR3 protein: CAISERAGANEKLFF
J gene: TRBJ2-1; clone size: .; D gene: .; V gene: TRBV25-1; CDR3 DNA: TGTGCCAGCAGCGTGGCTCTTGAGCAGTTCTTC; CDR3 protein: CASSVALEQFF
J gene: TRBJ1-1; clone size: .; D gene: TRBD1; V gene: TRBV7-9; CDR3 DNA: TGTGCCAGCAGCTTAGGAAAGGGCAGGGGGCAGAACACTGAAGCTTTCTTT; CDR3 protein: CASSLGKGRGQNTEAFF
J gene: TRBJ1-2; clone size: .; D gene: .; V gene: TRBV28; CDR3 DNA: TGTGCCAGCAGGGGCAATTTGGTAGCGTTC; CDR3 protein: CASRGNLVAF
J gene: TRBJ2-6; clone size: .; D gene: TRBD1; V gene: TRBV2; CDR3 DNA: TGTGCCAGCAGCCTACAGGGGACGGCTGGGGCCAACGTCCTGACTTTC; CDR3 protein: CASSLQGTAGANVLTF
J gene: TRBJ2-7; clone size: .; D gene: .; V gene: TRBV7-2; CDR3 DNA: TGTGCCAGCAGCTTAGAAGCCTACGAGCAGTACTTC; CDR3 protein: CASSLEAYEQYF
J gene: TRBJ2-5; clone size: few; D gene: TRBD1; V gene: TRBV7-9; CDR3 DNA: TGTGCCAGCAGCCTACAGGGGAAAAAGACCCAGTACTTC; CDR3 protein: CASSLQGKKTQYF
J gene: TRBJ1-4; clone size: .; D gene: .; V gene: TRBV5-1; CDR3 DNA: TGCGCCAGCAGCTTGGATCCCGACTTTACAACTAATGAAAAACTGTTTTTT; CDR3 protein: CASSLDPDFTTNEKLFF
J gene: TRBJ1-2; clone size: .; D gene: .; V gene: TRBV5-5; CDR3 DNA: TGTGCCAGCAGCCGGGTGGAGGGGAGCGGCTACACCTTC; CDR3 protein: CASSRVEGSGYTF
J gene: TRBJ2-5; clone size: few; D gene: .; V gene: TRBV3-1; CDR3 DNA: TGTGCCAGCAGCCAGGCGGGGAGTCAAGAGACCCAGTACTTC; CDR3 protein: CASSQAGSQETQYF
J gene: TRBJ2-7; clone size: few; D gene: TRBD1; V gene: TRBV12-3/TRBV12-4; CDR3 DNA: TGTGCCAGCAGTTTAGGGGACAGGGACCACGAGCAGTACTTC; CDR3 protein: CASSLGDRDHEQYF
J gene: TRBJ1-2; clone size: .; D gene: TRBD1; V gene: TRBV5-1; CDR3 DNA: TGCGCCAGCAGCCCCGATGGGACAGGAGGATATGGCTACACCTTC; CDR3 protein: CASSPDGTGGYGYTF
J gene: TRBJ2-1; clone size: few; D gene: TRBD2; V gene: TRBV6-2/TRBV6-3; CDR3 DNA: TGTGCCAGCAGCGGACTAGCGCTCTACAATGAGCAGTTCTTC; CDR3 protein: CASSGLALYNEQFF
J gene: TRBJ2-1; clone size: .; D gene: TRBD2; V gene: TRBV9; CDR3 DNA: TGTGCCAGCAGCGCCCGGGGACTAGCGGGGGTCAATGAGCAGTTCTTC; CDR3 protein: CASSARGLAGVNEQFF
J gene: TRBJ2-1; clone size: once; D gene: .; V gene: TRBV9; CDR3 DNA: TGTGCCAGCAGCGTAAGTTTCAGCTCCTACAATGAGCAGTTCTTC; CDR3 protein: CASSVSFSSYNEQFF
J gene: TRBJ2-3; clone size: .; D gene: .; V gene: TRBV5-1; CDR3 DNA: TGCGCCAGCAGCTGGATACTAGGGTCTAGCACAGATACGCAGTATTTT; CDR3 protein: CASSWILGSSTDTQYF
J gene: TRBJ2-3; clone size: many; D gene: .; V gene: TRBV5-1; CDR3 DNA: TGTGCCAGCAGTCTCGGGGAGTCGACAGATACGCAGTATTTT; CDR3 protein: CASSLGESTDTQYF
J gene: TRBJ2-5; clone size: .; D gene: .; V gene: TRBV20-1; CDR3 DNA: TGCAGTGCTAGTAGCGGTCGGGGGGCCCAAGAGACCCAGTACTTC; CDR3 protein: CSASSGRGAQETQYF
J gene: TRBJ2-7; clone size: few; D gene: TRBD2; V gene: TRBV29-1; CDR3 DNA: TGCAGCGGCGGTCCTTCCAGGGAGGGTGAGCAGTACTTC; CDR3 protein: CSGGPSREGEQYF
J gene: TRBJ2-1; clone size: few; D gene: .; V gene: TRBV28; CDR3 DNA: TGTGCCAGCAGCCCCGATTGGAGTGAGCAGTTCTTC; CDR3 protein: CASSPDWSEQFF
J gene: TRBJ2-1; clone size: .; D gene: TRBD2; V gene: TRBV7-2; CDR3 DNA: TGTGCCAGCAGCTTCGAGGGACTAGCGGGGGAGGAGCAGTTCTTC; CDR3 protein: CASSFEGLAGEEQFF
J gene: TRBJ2-7; clone size: .; D gene: .; V gene: TRBV21-1; CDR3 DNA: TGTGCCAGCACCTCAAATACGTCCTACGAGCAGTACTTC; CDR3 protein: CASTSNTSYEQYF
J gene: TRBJ2-1; clone size: .; D gene: .; V gene: TRBV6-2/TRBV6-3; CDR3 DNA: TGTGCCAGCAGCGACCCGCTAGAAAGAGTCTACAATGAGCAGTTCTTC; CDR3 protein: CASSDPLERVYNEQFF
J gene: TRBJ2-1; clone size: few; D gene: .; V gene: TRBV27; CDR3 DNA: TGTGCCAGCAGTTTAAGGGGGGCCGGTTTTTATGAGCAGTTCTTC; CDR3 protein: CASSLRGAGFYEQFF
J gene: TRBJ2-3; clone size: few; D gene: .; V gene: TRBV12-3/TRBV12-4; CDR3 DNA: TGTGCCAGCAGTTTAGCGTATCGGACCCCGGATACGCAGTATTTT; CDR3 protein: CASSLAYRTPDTQYF
J gene: TRBJ1-5; clone size: .; D gene: .; V gene: TRBV25-1; CDR3 DNA: TGTGCCAGCAGTGGGCGACGTGATCAGCCCCAGCATTTT; CDR3 protein: CASSGRRDQPQHF
J gene: TRBJ1-1; clone size: .; D gene: .; V gene: TRBV29-1; CDR3 DNA: TGCAGCGGCCGACTGAACACTGAAGCTTTCTTT; CDR3 protein: CSGRLNTEAFF
J gene: TRBJ2-1; clone size: .; D gene: TRBD2; V gene: TRBV7-9; CDR3 DNA: TGTGCCAGCAGCTACATAGCGGGAGGAAGCAATGAGCAGTTCTTC; CDR3 protein: CASSYIAGGSNEQFF
J gene: TRBJ2-7; clone size: few; D gene: TRBD1; V gene: TRBV7-6; CDR3 DNA: TGTGCCAGCAGCCCGAGGACAGGGGCCCAATCCTACGAGCAGTACTTC; CDR3 protein: CASSPRTGAQSYEQYF
J gene: TRBJ2-7; clone size: .; D gene: .; V gene: TRBV6-2/TRBV6-3; CDR3 DNA: TGTGCCAGCAGTTATCCCCGGAACGGACAGTACTTC; CDR3 protein: CASSYPRNGQYF
J gene: TRBJ2-4; clone size: .; D gene: .; V gene: TRBV29-1; CDR3 DNA: TGCAGCGTTGTGCCTGGGGATACGAACATTCAGTACTTC; CDR3 protein: CSVVPGDTNIQYF
J gene: TRBJ2-2; clone size: .; D gene: .; V gene: TRBV5-1; CDR3 DNA: TGCGCCAGCAGCTCCGGGGGCGCCGGGGAGCTGTTTTTT; CDR3 protein: CASSSGGAGELFF
J gene: TRBJ1-6; clone size: .; D gene: .; V gene: TRBV20-1; CDR3 DNA: TGCAGTGCTAGGTCCGGGGAGTTGAATTCACCCCTCCACTTT; CDR3 protein: CSARSGELNSPLHF